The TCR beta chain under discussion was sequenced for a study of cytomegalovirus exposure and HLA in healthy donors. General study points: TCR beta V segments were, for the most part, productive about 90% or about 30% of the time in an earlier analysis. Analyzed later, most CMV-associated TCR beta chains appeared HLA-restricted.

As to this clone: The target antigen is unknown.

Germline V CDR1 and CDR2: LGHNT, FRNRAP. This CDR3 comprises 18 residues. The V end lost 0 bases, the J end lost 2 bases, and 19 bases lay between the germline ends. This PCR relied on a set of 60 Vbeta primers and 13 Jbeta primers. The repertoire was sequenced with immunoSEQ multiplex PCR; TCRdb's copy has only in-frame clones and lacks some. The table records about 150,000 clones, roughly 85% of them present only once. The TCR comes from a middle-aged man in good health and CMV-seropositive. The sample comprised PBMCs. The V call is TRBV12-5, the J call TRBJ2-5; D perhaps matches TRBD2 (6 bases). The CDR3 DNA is TGTGCTAGTGGTTTGGTACGGGGAGGCCGGGCAGAACAAGAGACCCAGTACTTC. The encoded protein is CASGLVRGGRAEQETQYF. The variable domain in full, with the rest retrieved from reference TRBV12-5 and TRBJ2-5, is DARVTQTPRHKVTEMGQEVTMRCQPILGHNTVFWYRQTMMQGLELLAYFRNRAPLDDSGMPKDRFSAEMPDATLATLKIQPSEPRDSAVYFCASGLVRGGRAEQETQYFGPGTRLLVL.